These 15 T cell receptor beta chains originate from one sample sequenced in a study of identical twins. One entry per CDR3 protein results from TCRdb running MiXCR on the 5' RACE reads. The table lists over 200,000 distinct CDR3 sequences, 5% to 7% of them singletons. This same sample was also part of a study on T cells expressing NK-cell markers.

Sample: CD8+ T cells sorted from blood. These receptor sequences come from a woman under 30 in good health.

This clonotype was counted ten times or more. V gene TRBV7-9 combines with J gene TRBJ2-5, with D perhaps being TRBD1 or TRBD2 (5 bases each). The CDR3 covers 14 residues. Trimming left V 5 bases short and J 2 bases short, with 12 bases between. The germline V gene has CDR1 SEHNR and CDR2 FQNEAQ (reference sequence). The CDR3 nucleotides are TGTGCCAGCAGCCTCACGGGGACGCAAGAGACCCAGTACTTC. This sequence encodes CASSLTGTQETQYF.

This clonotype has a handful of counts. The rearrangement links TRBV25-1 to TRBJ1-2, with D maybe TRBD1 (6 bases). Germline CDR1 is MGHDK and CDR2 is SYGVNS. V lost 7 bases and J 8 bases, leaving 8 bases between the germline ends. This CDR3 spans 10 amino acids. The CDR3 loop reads CASNQGGYTF. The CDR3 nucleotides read TGTGCCAGCAACCAGGGGGGCTACACCTTC.

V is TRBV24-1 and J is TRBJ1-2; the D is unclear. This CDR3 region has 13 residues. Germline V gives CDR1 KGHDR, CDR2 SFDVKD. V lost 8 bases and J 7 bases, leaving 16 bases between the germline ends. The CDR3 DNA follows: TGTGCCACCACCAGTCGGGGAGTACTTGGCTACACCTTC. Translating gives CATTSRGVLGYTF.

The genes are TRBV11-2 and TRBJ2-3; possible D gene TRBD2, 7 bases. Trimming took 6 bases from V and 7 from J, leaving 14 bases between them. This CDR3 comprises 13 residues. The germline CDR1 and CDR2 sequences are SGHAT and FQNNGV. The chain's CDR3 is CASRPEGGNTQYF. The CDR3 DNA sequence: TGTGCCAGCAGACCGGAGGGGGGGAATACGCAGTATTTT.

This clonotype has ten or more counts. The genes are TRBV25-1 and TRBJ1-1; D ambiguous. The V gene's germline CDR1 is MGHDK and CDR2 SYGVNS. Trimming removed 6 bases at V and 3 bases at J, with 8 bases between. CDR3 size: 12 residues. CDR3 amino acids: CASRDADTEAFF. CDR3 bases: TGTGCCAGCAGGGACGCGGACACTGAAGCTTTCTTT. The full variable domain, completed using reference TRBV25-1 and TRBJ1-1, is EADIYQTPRYLVIGTGKKITLECSQTMGHDKMYWYQQDPGMELHLIHYSYGVNSTEKGDLSSESTVSRIRTEHFPLTLESARPSHTSQYLCASRDADTEAFFGQGTRLTVV.

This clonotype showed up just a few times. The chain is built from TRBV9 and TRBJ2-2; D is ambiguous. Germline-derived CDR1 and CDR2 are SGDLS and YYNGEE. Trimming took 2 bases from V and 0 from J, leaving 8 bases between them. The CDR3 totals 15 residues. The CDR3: CASSVDGSNTGELFF. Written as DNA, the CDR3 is TGTGCCAGCAGCGTTGACGGCTCGAACACCGGGGAGCTGTTTTTT.

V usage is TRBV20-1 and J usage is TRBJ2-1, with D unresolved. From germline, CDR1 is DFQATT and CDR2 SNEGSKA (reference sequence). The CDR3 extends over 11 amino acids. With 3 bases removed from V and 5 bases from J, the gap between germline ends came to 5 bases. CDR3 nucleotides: TGCAGTGCTAGGTTAAACAATGAGCAGTTCTTC. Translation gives CSARLNNEQFF.

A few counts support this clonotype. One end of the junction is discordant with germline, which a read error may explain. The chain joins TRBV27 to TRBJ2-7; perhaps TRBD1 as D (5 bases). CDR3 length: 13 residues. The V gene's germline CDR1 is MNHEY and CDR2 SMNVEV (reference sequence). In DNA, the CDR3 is TGTGCCAGCAGGCGGCAGGGCTCCAACGAGCAGTACTTC. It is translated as CASRRQGSNEQYF.

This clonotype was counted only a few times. The CDR3 loop is CASSYGQGKGPGATIYF. Here the CDR3 DNA reads TGTGCCAGCAGCTATGGACAGGGAAAGGGCCCCGGAGCCACCATATATTTT. The chain carries TRBV11-2 and TRBJ1-3, with 8 bases lining up with TRBD1. This CDR3 spans 17 amino acids. Trimming took 4 bases from V and 9 from J; bases not matched to a gene: 17. Per germline, CDR1 SGHAT and CDR2 FQNNGV.

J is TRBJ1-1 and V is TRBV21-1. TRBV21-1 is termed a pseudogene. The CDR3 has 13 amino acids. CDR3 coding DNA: TGTGCCAGCAGCATTCGTATGAACACTGAAGCTTTCTTT. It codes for CASSIRMNTEAFF.

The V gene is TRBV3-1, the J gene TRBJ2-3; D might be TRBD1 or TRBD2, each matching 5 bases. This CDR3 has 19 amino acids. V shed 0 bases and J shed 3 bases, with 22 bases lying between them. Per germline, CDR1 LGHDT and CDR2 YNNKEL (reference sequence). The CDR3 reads CASSQEWDEGPPATDTQYF. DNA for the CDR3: TGTGCCAGCAGCCAAGAATGGGATGAGGGGCCGCCCGCAACAGATACGCAGTATTTT.

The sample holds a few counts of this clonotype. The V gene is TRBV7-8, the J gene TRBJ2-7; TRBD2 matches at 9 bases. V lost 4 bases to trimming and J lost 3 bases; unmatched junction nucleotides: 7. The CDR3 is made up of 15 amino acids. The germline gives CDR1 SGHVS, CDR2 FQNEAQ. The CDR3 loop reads CASSSSLAGVYEQYF. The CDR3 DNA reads TGTGCCAGCAGCTCCTCCTTAGCGGGAGTCTACGAGCAGTACTTC. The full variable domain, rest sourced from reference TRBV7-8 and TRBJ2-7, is GAGVSQSPRYKVAKRGQDVALRCDPISGHVSLFWYQQALGQGPEFLTYFQNEAQLDKSGLPSDRFFAERPEGSVSTLKIQRTQQEDSAVYLCASSSSLAGVYEQYFGPGTRLTVT.

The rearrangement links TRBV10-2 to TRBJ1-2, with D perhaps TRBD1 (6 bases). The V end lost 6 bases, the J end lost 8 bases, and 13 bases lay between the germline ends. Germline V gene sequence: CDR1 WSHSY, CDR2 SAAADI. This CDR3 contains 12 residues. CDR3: CASRTGGGGYTF. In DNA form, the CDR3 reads TGCGCCAGCAGGACGGGGGGCGGAGGCTACACCTTC.

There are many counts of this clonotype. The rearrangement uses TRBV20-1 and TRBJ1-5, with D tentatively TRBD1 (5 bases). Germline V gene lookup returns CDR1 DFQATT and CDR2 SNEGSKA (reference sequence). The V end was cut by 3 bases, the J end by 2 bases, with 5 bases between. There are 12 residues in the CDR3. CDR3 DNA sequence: TGCAGTGCTAGGGGGGGCAATCAGCCCCAGCATTTT. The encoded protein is CSARGGNQPQHF.

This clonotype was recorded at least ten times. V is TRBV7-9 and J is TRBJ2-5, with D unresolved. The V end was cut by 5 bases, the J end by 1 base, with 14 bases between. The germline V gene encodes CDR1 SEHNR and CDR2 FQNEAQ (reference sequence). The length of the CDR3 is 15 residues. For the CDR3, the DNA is TGTGCCAGCAGCCGTATGGACGGAGCCCAAGAGACCCAGTACTTC. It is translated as CASSRMDGAQETQYF.